This T cell receptor beta chain was found in a study of CD8 T cells in ankylosing spondylitis. Regarding the study as a whole: Characteristic of ankylosing spondylitis blood, it appeared, was a TCR beta motif comprising roughly eight highly homologous variants.

The table lists this clonotype with many counts. Antigen: not known. TCRdb redid the calling of the 5' RACE reads with MiXCR, one entry per CDR3 protein. The sample gives around 490,000 distinct CDR3 sequences, approximately 5% of which show up once; around 3.6% is in the top ten. Germline values: CDR1 SQVTM, CDR2 ANQGSEA. V was pared by 4 bases and J by 2 bases, with 5 bases between. The length of the CDR3 is 11 residues. This clonotype was sampled from a male donor with ankylosing spondylitis. The chain carries TRBV29-1 and TRBJ2-5; D is unresolved. Sequenced material: blood, either unsorted or a sorted T cell fraction (not recorded which). This CDR3 reads CSVAEQETQYF. In DNA, the CDR3 is TGCAGCGTTGCTGAGCAAGAGACCCAGTACTTC.